This T cell receptor beta chain appears in the sequencing data of a study of blood T cell repertoires in COVID-19. Study-wide background: The United States, Italy and Spain were the sources of the acute and convalescent COVID-19 samples.

The germline gives CDR1 SGHNT, CDR2 YYREEE (reference sequence). Germline trimming cut 3 bases from V and 6 bases from J; bases unmatched to any gene: 2. This CDR3 is built from 14 residues. Original analysis: Amplification from reference gene primers served as the basis for estimated nucleated cell counts. The repertoire was sequenced with immunoSEQ multiplex PCR; TCRdb's copy has only in-frame clones and lacks some. For V, J and clone size, that table is used; D and trimming come from the DNA. This sample carries 200,000 to 250,000 clones, approximately 90% of them seen once, and the ten largest clones take approximately 3.7%. The cohort comprised adults aged roughly 18 to 100 years residing in about two dozen US areas. Cohorts were based on clinical histories the participants reported.

The chain uses TRBV5-4 and TRBJ2-1; 11 bases map to TRBD1. Material: PBMCs or T cells enriched from blood (not recorded which). This TCR came from a woman under 40 who had recovered from COVID-19. This chain's CDR3 is CASSSGQGGNEQFF. The CDR3 coding sequence is TGTGCCAGCAGCTCGGGACAGGGGGGCAATGAGCAGTTCTTC.